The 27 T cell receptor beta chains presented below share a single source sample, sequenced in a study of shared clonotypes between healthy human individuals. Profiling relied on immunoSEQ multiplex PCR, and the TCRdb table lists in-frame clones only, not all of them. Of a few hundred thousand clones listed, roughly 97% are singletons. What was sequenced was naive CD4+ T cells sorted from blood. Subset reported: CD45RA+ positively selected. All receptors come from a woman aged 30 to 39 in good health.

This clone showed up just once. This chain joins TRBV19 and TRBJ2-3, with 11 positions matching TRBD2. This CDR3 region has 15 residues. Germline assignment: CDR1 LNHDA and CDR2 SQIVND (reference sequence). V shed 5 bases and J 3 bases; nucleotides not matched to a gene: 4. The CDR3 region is CASSPSGRRTDTQYF. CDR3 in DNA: TGTGCCAGTAGTCCTAGCGGGAGGAGGACAGATACGCAGTATTTT.

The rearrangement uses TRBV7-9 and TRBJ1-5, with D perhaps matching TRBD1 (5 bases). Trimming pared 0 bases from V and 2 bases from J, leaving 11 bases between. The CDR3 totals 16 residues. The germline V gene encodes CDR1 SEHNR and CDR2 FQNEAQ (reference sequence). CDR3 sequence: CASSLAQGVRNQPQHF. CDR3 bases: TGTGCCAGCAGCTTAGCGCAAGGGGTACGCAATCAGCCCCAGCATTTT.

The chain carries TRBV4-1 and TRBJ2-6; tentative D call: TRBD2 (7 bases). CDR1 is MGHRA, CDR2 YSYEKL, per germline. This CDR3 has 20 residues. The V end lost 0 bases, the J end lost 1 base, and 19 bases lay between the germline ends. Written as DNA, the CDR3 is TGCGCCAGCAGCCAAGATCGTGGGAGGGGGATTCTGTCTGGGGCCAACGTCCTGACTTTC. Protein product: CASSQDRGRGILSGANVLTF.

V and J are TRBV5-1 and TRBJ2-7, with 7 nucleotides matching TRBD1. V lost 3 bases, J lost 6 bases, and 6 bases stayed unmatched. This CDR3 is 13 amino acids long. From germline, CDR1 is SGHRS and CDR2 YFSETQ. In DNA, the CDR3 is TGCGCCAGCAGCTCCCAACAGGGGCCCGAGCAGTACTTC. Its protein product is CASSSQQGPEQYF.

DNA of the CDR3: TGCGCCAGCAGTGAGTCGGGGGGTCGGGGCTACACCTTC. It is translated as CASSESGGRGYTF. The chain couples TRBV10-2 to TRBJ1-2; maybe TRBD1 (5 bases). The V and J ends lost 0 bases and 8 bases respectively, with 10 bases between them. CDR1 and CDR2 (germline): WSHSY, SAAADI. This CDR3 spans 13 amino acids.

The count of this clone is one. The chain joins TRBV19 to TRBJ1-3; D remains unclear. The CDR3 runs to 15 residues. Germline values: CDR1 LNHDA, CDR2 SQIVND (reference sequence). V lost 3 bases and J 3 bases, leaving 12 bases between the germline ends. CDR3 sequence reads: CASSMGVPFGNTIYF. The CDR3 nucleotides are TGTGCCAGTAGTATGGGTGTCCCTTTTGGAAACACCATATATTTT.

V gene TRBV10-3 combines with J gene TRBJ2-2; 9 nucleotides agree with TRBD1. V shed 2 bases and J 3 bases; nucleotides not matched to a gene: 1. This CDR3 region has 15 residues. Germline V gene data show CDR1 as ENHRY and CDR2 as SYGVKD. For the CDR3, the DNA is TGTGCCATCAGTGAGAGGACAGGGGACACCGGGGAGCTGTTTTTT. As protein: CAISERTGDTGELFF.

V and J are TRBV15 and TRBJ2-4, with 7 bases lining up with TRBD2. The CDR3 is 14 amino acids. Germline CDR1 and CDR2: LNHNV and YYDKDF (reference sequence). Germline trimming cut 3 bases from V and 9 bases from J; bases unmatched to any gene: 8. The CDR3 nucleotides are TGTGCCACCAGCAGGGAAGCGGGAAGGGGCATTCAGTACTTC. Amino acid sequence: CATSREAGRGIQYF.

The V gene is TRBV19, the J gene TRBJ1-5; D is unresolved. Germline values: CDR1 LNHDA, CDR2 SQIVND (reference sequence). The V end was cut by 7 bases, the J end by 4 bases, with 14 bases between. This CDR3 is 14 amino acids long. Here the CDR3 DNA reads TGTGCCAGTATGGGCAGGAGAACGAATCAGCCCCAGCATTTT. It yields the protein CASMGRRTNQPQHF.

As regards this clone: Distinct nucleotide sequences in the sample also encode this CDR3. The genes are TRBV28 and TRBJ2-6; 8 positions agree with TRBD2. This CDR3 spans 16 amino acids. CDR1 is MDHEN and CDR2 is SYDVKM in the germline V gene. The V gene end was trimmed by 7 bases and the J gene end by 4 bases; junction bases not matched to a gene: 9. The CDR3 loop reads CASTRGGLRGANVLTF. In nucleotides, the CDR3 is TGTGCCAGCACCCGGGGGGGGCTACGGGGGGCCAACGTCCTGACTTTC.

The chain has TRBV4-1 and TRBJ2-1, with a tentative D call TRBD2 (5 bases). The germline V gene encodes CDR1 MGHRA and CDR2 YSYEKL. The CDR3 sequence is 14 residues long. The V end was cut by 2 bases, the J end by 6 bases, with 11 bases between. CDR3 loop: CASSQPLASNEQFF. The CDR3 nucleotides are TGCGCCAGCAGCCAACCCCTAGCCTCCAATGAGCAGTTCTTC.

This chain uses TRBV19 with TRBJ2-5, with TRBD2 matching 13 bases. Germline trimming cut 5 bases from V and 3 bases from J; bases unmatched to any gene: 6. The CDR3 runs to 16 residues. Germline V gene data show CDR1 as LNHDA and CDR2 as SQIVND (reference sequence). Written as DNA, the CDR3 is TGTGCCAGTAGTTCCAGGACTAGCGGGAGTAAAGAGACCCAGTACTTC. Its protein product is CASSSRTSGSKETQYF.

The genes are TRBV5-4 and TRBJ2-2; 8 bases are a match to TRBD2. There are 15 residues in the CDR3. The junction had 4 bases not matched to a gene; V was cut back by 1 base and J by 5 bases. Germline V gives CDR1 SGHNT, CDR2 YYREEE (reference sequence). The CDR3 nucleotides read TGTGCCAGCAGCTTGACTAGCGGAGGTACCGGGGAGCTGTTTTTT. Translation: CASSLTSGGTGELFF.

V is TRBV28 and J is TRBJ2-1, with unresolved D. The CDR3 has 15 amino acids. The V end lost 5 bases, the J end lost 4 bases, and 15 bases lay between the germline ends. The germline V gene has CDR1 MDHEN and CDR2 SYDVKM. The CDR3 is CASSPNDRVYNEQFF. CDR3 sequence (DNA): TGTGCCAGCAGTCCAAATGATAGGGTGTACAATGAGCAGTTCTTC.

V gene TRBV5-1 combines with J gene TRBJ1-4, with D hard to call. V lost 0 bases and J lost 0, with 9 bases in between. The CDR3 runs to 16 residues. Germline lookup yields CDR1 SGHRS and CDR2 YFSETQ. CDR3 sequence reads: CASSLGVQPTNEKLFF. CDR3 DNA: TGCGCCAGCAGCTTGGGTGTCCAGCCAACTAATGAAAAACTGTTTTTT.

CDR3 DNA: TGTGCCAGTAAGGCTTATTCGAACACCGGGGAGCTGTTTTTT. Residues: CASKAYSNTGELFF. This sequence joins TRBV19 and TRBJ2-2; D gene ambiguous. Germline V gives CDR1 LNHDA, CDR2 SQIVND (reference sequence). The CDR3 extends over 14 amino acids. The V end was cut by 7 bases, the J end by 0 bases, with 9 bases between.

CDR3 in DNA: TGCGCCAGCAGCTTGGGACAGGGGAGGCAGACCCAGTACTTC. As protein: CASSLGQGRQTQYF. The chain employs TRBV5-1 and TRBJ2-5; 8 positions agree with TRBD1. CDR3 length: 14 amino acids. After removal of 0 bases from V and 6 bases from J, the junction contained 4 bases not matched to a gene. From germline, CDR1 is SGHRS and CDR2 YFSETQ.

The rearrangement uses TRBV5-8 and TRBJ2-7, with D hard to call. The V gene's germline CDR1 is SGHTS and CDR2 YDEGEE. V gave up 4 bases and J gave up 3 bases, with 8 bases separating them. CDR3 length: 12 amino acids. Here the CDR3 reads CASSAVFYEQYF. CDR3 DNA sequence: TGTGCCAGCAGCGCGGTTTTCTACGAGCAGTACTTC.

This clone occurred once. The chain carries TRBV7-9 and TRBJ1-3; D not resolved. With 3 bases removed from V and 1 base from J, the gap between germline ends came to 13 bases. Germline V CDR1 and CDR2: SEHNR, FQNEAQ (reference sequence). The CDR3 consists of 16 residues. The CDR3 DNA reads TGTGCCAGCAGCTTCTCGGGGAGGCCATCTGGAAACACCATATATTTT. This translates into CASSFSGRPSGNTIYF. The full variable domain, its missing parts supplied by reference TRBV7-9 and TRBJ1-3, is DTGVSQNPRHKITKRGQNVTFRCDPISEHNRLYWYRQTLGQGPEFLTYFQNEAQLEKSRLLSDRFSAERPKGSFSTLEIQRTEQGDSAMYLCASSFSGRPSGNTIYFGEGSWLTVV.

The DNA of the CDR3 is TGTGCCAGCAGATCCCTCTCGCGGGGCCATCAGCCCCAGCATTTT. It codes for CASRSLSRGHQPQHF. The rearrangement uses TRBV6-5 and TRBJ1-5; possible D gene TRBD1, 5 bases. The CDR3 loop spans 15 amino acids. In germline, CDR1 is MNHEY, CDR2 SVGAGI. Trimming left V 6 bases short and J 5 bases short, with 17 bases between.

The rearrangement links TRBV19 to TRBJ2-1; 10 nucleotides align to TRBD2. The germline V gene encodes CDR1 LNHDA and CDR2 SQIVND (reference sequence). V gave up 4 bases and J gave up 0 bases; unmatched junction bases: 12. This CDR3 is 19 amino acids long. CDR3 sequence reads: CASSTPPQLAGNSYNEQFF. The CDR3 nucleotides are TGTGCCAGTAGTACCCCGCCCCAACTAGCGGGGAACTCCTACAATGAGCAGTTCTTC. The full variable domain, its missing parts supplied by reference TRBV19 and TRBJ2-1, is DGGITQSPKYLFRKEGQNVTLSCEQNLNHDAMYWYRQDPGQGLRLIYYSQIVNDFQKGDIAEGYSVSREKKESFPLTVTSAQKNPTAFYLCASSTPPQLAGNSYNEQFFGPGTRLTVL.

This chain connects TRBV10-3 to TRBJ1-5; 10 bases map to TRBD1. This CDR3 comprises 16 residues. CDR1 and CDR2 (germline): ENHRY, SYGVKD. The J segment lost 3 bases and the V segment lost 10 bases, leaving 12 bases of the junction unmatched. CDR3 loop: CATSLGTGAPNQPQHF. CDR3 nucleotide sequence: TGTGCCACTAGCTTGGGGACAGGGGCTCCCAATCAGCCCCAGCATTTT.

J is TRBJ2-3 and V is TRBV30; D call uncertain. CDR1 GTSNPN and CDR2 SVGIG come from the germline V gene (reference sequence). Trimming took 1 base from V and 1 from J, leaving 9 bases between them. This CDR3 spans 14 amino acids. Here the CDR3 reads CAWSEAAGTDTQYF. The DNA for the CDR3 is TGTGCCTGGAGTGAGGCGGCGGGCACAGATACGCAGTATTTT.

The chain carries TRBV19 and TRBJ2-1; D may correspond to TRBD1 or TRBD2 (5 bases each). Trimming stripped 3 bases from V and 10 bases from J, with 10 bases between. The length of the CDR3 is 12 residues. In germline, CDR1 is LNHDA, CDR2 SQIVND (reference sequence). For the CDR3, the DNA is TGTGCCAGTAGTATTCGACGGGACGAGCAGTTCTTC. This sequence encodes CASSIRRDEQFF.

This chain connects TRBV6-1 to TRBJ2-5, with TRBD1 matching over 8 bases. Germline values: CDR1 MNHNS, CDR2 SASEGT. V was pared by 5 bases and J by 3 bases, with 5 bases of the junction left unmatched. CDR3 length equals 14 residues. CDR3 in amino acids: CASSPRTGKETQYF. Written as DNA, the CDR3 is TGTGCCAGCAGTCCCCGGACAGGGAAAGAGACCCAGTACTTC.

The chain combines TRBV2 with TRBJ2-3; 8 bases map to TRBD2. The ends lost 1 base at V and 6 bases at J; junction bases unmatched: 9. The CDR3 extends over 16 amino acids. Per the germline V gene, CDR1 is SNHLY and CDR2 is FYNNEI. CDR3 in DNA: TGTGCCAGCAGTGAAGAGCGGGAGTTTGTCGCGGATACGCAGTATTTT. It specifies CASSEEREFVADTQYF.

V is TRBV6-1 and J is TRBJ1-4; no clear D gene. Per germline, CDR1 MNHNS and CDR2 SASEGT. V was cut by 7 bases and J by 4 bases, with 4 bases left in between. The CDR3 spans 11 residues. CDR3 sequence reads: CASIRNEKLFF. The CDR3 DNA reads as TGTGCCAGCATTCGTAATGAAAAACTGTTTTTT.